The clone carrying this T cell receptor (beta chain) was seen only a few times. Its antigen remains unidentified. The sample is drawn from a study of T cell repertoires in cytomegalovirus infection. The wider study: Both recently identified HLA-C-restricted and well-studied HLA-B-restricted CMV epitopes were used in the study. TCR beta signatures that were public indicated CMV infection and matching HLA type.

Each CDR3 protein gets one entry after TCRdb re-called the reads with MiXCR. The repertoire has around 540,000 distinct CDR3 sequences, roughly a third of them found once; the top ten carry roughly a sixth. V was cut by 2 bases and J by 0 bases, with 12 bases left in between. The CDR3 sequence is 16 residues long. From germline, CDR1 is MNHEY and CDR2 SMNVEV (reference sequence). The study's findings and limits: Summed frequency of shared TCR beta families picked out CMV carriers who also had the relevant HLA. There were HLA-C-restricted CMV-specific TCR beta clonotypes dominating the ex vivo response.

J is TRBJ2-3 and V is TRBV27; TRBD1 is a possible D gene (6 bases). The material was cultured PBMCs, obtained from culture after CMV antigen stimulation. The source is a human donor in good health (CMV status not recorded). Some clones in this sample may be carry-over from other donors' samples. CDR3 bases: TGTGCCAGCAGTTTAATGGGGGCGTCTAGCACAGATACGCAGTATTTT. Amino acids: CASSLMGASSTDTQYF.